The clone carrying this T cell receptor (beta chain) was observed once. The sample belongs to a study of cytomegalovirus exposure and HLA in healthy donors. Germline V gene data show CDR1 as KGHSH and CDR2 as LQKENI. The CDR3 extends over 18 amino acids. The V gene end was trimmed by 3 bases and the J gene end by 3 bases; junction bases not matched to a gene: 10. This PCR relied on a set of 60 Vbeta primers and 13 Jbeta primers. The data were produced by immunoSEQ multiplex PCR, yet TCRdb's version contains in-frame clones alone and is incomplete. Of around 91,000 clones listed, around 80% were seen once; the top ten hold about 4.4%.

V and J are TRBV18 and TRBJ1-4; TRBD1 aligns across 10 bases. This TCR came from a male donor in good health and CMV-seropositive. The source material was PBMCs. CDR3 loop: CASSPETTGGLANEKLFF. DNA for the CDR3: TGTGCCAGCTCACCGGAAACGACAGGGGGCTTAGCTAATGAAAAACTGTTTTTT. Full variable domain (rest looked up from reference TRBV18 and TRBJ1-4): NAGVMQNPRHLVRRRGQEARLRCSPMKGHSHVYWYRQLPEEGLKFMVYLQKENIIDESGMPKERFSAEFPKEGPSILRIQQVVRGDSAAYFCASSPETTGGLANEKLFFGSGTQLSVL.